This T cell receptor (beta chain) was sequenced during a study of CXCR3-negative and CXCR3-positive naive CD8 T cells. Note on this clonotype: Its matching antigen is unknown.

Germline CDR1 is SNHLY and CDR2 is FYNNEI. The CDR3 contains 16 residues. Study results and limitations: Greater hydrophobicity was found in TRB CDR3s of CXCR3-positive naive cells than of CXCR3-negative naive cells.

UMI labels and 5' RACE were used to prepare the TRB cDNA libraries. One entry per CDR3 protein, without DNA, is what TCRdb gives after re-calling the 5' RACE reads. The ten top clones account for roughly 0.64%, within a sample of under 85,000 distinct CDR3 sequences. This sequence joins TRBV2 and TRBJ1-6. The clonotype was recovered from a human donor in good health. Some clones in this sample may be carry-over from other donors' samples. The source material was naive CXCR3+ CD8+ T cells from blood. Documented subset: CD45RO-CCR7+CD27+CD95- naive CD8+ T cells expressing CXCR3 (TNR3+). CDR3 sequence reads: CASDREGSRYNSPLHF.